The 8 T cell receptor beta chains below come from one sample, sequenced in a study of blood T cell repertoires in COVID-19. The method was immunoSEQ multiplex PCR; TCRdb's version includes in-frame clones alone and lacks a portion of them. The table records fewer than 70,000 clones, 84% of them present only once. Material: peripheral blood. All receptors come from a woman aged 55-70 years with acute or convalescent COVID-19.

The chain is built from TRBV30 and TRBJ1-2; D remains ambiguous. Trimming removed 2 bases at V and 3 bases at J, with 7 bases between. The CDR3 runs to 12 residues. Germline-derived CDR1 and CDR2 are GTSNPN and SVGIG (reference sequence). The CDR3 region is CAWSWTDYGYTF. The CDR3 bases are TGTGCCTGGAGTTGGACTGACTATGGCTACACCTTC.

The V call is TRBV5-8, the J call TRBJ2-3; D is possibly TRBD1 (6 bases). Germline CDR1 is SGHTS and CDR2 is YDEGEE. V shed 4 bases and J shed 9 bases, with 9 bases lying between them. The CDR3 has 11 amino acids. The CDR3, as DNA: TGTGCCAGCAGCCCGGACAGAACGCAGTATTTT. It is translated as CASSPDRTQYF.

The V call is TRBV5-5, the J call TRBJ2-7; 12 bases are shared with TRBD2. Germline V CDR1 and CDR2: SGHKS, YYEKEE (reference sequence). CDR3 length: 18 amino acids. V shed 4 bases, J shed 7 bases, and the junction held 18 bases outside the gene matches. CDR3 region: CASSRTQTSGGPSGEQYF. In DNA, the CDR3 is TGTGCCAGCAGCAGAACTCAGACTAGCGGGGGCCCCTCGGGGGAGCAGTACTTC.

The chain uses TRBV23-1 and TRBJ2-7; 8 bases agree with TRBD1. TRBV23-1 qualifies as an ORF whose function is uncertain. This CDR3 spans 15 amino acids. Trimming removed 9 bases from V and 7 bases from J; junction bases left unmatched: 17. The CDR3, as DNA: TGCGCCAGTCCTCCCGGCCCGGACAGGGAACCAGAGCAGTACTTC. Translated: CASPPGPDREPEQYF.

This clone came up once. V is TRBV6-6 and J is TRBJ1-2, with 7 bases identical to TRBD1. The CDR3 loop spans 15 amino acids. V shed 2 bases, J shed 6 bases, and the junction held 9 bases outside the gene matches. In germline, CDR1 is MNHNY, CDR2 SVGAGI (reference sequence). The CDR3 spells CASSYEGAFGDGYTF. The CDR3 DNA reads as TGTGCCAGCAGTTACGAGGGGGCGTTTGGAGATGGCTACACCTTC.

This clone was detected only a few times. The chain links TRBV5-6 to TRBJ2-1; 8 bases map to TRBD1. Germline CDR1 and CDR2: SGHDT and YYEEEE. Trimming took 0 bases from V and 4 from J; bases not matched to a gene: 3. The CDR3 runs to 15 residues. The chain's CDR3 is CASSLDGTGYNEQFF. CDR3 in DNA: TGTGCCAGCAGCTTGGATGGGACAGGATACAATGAGCAGTTCTTC.

The rearrangement uses TRBV9 and TRBJ2-1, with 8 nucleotides matching TRBD2. CDR3 length: 14 amino acids. V gave up 4 bases and J gave up 10 bases; unmatched junction bases: 10. The germline CDR1 and CDR2 sequences are SGDLS and YYNGEE. DNA for the CDR3: TGTGCCAGCAGCCCGAACGGGGGGGCCCGGGAGCAGTTCTTC. Its translation: CASSPNGGAREQFF.

The V gene is TRBV2, the J gene TRBJ1-1; 7 bases line up with TRBD1. CDR1 is SNHLY and CDR2 is FYNNEI in the germline V gene. Trimming cost V 7 bases and J 1 base; bases outside gene matches: 9. This CDR3 region has 15 residues. The CDR3 loop reads CASNPRTGTNTEAFF. CDR3 nucleotide sequence: TGTGCCAGCAACCCCCGGACAGGAACGAACACTGAAGCTTTCTTT.